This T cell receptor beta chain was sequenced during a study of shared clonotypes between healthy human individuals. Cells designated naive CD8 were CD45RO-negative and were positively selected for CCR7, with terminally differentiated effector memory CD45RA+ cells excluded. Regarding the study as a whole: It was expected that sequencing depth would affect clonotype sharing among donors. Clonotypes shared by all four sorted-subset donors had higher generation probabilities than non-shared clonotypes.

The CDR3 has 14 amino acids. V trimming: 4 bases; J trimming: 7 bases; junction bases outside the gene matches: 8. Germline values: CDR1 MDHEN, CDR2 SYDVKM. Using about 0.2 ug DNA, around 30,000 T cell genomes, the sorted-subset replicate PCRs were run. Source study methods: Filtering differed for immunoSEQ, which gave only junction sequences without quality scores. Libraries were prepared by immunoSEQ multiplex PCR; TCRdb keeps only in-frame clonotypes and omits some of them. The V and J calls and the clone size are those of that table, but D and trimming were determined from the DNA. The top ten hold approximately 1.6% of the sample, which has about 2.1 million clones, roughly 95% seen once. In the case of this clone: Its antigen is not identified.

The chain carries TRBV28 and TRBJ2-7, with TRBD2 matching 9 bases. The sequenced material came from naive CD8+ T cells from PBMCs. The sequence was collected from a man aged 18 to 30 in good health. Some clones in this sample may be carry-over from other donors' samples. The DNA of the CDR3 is TGTGCCAGCAGTTACTTAGCGGGAGCGGGGGAGCAGTACTTC. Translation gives CASSYLAGAGEQYF.